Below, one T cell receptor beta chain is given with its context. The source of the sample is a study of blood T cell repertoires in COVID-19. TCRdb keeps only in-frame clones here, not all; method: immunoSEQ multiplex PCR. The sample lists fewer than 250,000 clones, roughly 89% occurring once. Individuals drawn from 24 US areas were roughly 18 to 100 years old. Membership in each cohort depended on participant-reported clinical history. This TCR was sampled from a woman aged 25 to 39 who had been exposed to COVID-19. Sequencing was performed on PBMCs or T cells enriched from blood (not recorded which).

The CDR3 sequence is CASSPLGGDTDTQYF. The CDR3 DNA is TGTGCCAGCAGCCCGCTGGGGGGGGACACAGATACGCAGTATTTT. The chain couples TRBV7-9 to TRBJ2-3, with 7 bases fitting TRBD2. The germline CDR1 and CDR2 sequences are SEHNR and FQNEAQ (reference sequence). CDR3 length: 15 residues. V dropped 5 bases and J dropped 2; count of bases not matched to a gene: 7.